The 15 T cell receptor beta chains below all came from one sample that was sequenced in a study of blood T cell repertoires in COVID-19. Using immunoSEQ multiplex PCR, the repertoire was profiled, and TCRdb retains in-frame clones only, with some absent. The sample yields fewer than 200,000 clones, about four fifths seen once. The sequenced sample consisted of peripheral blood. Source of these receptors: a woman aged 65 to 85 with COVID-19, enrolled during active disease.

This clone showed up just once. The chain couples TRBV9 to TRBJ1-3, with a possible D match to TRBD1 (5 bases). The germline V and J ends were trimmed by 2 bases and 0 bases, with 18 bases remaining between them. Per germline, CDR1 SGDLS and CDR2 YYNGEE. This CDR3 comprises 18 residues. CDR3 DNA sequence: TGTGCCAGCAGCGTTGGAGACCCCAGGGCTTACTCTGGAAACACCATATATTTT. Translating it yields CASSVGDPRAYSGNTIYF.

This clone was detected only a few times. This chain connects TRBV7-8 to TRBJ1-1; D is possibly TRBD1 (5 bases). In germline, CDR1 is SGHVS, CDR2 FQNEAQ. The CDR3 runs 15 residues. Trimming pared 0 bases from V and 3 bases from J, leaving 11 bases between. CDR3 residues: CASSLALSGYTEAFF. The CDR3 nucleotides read TGTGCCAGCAGCTTAGCGCTTTCAGGGTACACTGAAGCTTTCTTT.

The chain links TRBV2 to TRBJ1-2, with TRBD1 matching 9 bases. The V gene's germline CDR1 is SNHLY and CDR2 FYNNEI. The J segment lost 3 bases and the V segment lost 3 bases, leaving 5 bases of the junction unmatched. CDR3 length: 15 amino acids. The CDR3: CASSDGTGIDYGYTF. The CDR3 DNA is TGTGCCAGCAGTGATGGGACAGGGATCGACTATGGCTACACCTTC.

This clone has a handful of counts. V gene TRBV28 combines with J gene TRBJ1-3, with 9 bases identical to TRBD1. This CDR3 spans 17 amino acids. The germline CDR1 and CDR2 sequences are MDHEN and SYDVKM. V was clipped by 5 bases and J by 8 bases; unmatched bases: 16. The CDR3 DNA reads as TGTGCCAGCAGTCGCTCCCGACCCGGGACAGGGAAAGACACCATATATTTT. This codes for CASSRSRPGTGKDTIYF. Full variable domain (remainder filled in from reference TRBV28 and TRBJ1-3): DVKVTQSSRYLVKRTGEKVFLECVQDMDHENMFWYRQDPGLGLRLIYFSYDVKMKEKGDIPEGYSVSREKKERFSLILESASTNQTSMYLCASSRSRPGTGKDTIYFGEGSWLTVV.

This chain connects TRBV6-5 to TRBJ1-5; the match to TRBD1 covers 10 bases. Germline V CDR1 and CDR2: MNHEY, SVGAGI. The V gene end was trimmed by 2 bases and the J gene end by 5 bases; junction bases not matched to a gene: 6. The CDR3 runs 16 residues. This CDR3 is CASSYLGQGVDQPQHF. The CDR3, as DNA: TGTGCCAGCAGTTACCTAGGACAGGGGGTAGATCAGCCCCAGCATTTT.

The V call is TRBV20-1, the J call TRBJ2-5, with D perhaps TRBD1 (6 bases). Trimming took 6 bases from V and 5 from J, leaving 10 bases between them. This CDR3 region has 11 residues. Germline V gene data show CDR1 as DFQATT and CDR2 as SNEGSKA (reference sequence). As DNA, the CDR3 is TGCAGTGCAACCAGGGGTGAGACCCAGTACTTC. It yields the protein CSATRGETQYF.

CDR3 residues: CASSSTSGYNEQFF. The DNA for the CDR3 is TGTGCCAGCAGCTCCACTAGCGGTTACAATGAGCAGTTCTTC. The rearrangement joins TRBV9 to TRBJ2-1; 8 nucleotides match TRBD2. V lost 4 bases to trimming and J lost 4 bases; unmatched junction nucleotides: 4. Germline assignment: CDR1 SGDLS and CDR2 YYNGEE. The CDR3 extends over 14 amino acids. Full variable domain (remainder filled in from reference TRBV9 and TRBJ2-1): DSGVTQTPKHLITATGQRVTLRCSPRSGDLSVYWYQQSLDQGLQFLIQYYNGEERAKGNILERFSAQQFPDLHSELNLSSLELGDSALYFCASSSTSGYNEQFFGPGTRLTVL.

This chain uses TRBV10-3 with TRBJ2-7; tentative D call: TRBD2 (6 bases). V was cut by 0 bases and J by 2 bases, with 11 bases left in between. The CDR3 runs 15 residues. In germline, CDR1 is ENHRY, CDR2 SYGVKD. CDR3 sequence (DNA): TGTGCCATCAGTGAGTCATCCAGCGGGCCCTACGAGCAGTACTTC. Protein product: CAISESSSGPYEQYF.

The chain's CDR3 is CASSLKTYEAFF. The CDR3 DNA reads TGTGCCAGCAGTTTAAAGACATATGAAGCTTTCTTT. The J gene is TRBJ1-1, the V gene TRBV28; D is undetermined. The ends were cut back, 2 bases at V and 7 bases at J, with 8 bases in the middle. This CDR3 is 12 amino acids long. Per germline, CDR1 MDHEN and CDR2 SYDVKM.

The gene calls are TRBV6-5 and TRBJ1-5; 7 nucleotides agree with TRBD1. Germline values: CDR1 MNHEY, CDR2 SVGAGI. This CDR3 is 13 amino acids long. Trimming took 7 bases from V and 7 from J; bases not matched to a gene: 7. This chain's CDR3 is CASTDRPGQPQHF. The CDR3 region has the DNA TGTGCCAGCACGGACAGGCCAGGGCAGCCCCAGCATTTT.

The CDR3 reads CASSGQGGTDTQYF. CDR3 nucleotides: TGTGCCAGCTCTGGACAGGGAGGCACAGATACGCAGTATTTT. The genes are TRBV2 and TRBJ2-3; 8 bases map to TRBD1. This CDR3 spans 14 amino acids. Germline V gene data show CDR1 as SNHLY and CDR2 as FYNNEI. With V trimmed by 8 bases and J by 1 base, 5 bases remained unmatched.

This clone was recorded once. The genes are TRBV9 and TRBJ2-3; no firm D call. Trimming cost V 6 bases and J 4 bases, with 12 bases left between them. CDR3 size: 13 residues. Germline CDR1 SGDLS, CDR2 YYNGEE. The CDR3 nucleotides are TGTGCCAGCATCCGTAGCCGGCCAGATACGCAGTATTTT. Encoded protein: CASIRSRPDTQYF.

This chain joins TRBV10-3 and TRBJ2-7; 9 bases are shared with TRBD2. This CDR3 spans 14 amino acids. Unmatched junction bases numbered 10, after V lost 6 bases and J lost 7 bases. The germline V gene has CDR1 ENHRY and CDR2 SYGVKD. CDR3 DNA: TGTGCCATCAGCAATCTAGCGGGATTCTGGGAGCAGTACTTC. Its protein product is CAISNLAGFWEQYF.

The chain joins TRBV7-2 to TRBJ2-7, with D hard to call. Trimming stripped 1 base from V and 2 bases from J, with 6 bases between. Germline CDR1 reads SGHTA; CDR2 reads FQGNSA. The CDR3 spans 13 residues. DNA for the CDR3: TGTGCCAGCAGCTTAGGAGTGACCTACGAGCAGTACTTC. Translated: CASSLGVTYEQYF. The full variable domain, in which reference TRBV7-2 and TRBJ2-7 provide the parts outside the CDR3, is GAGVSQSPSNKVTEKGKDVELRCDPISGHTALYWYRQSLGQGLEFLIYFQGNSAPDKSGLPSDRFSAERTGGSVSTLTIQRTQQEDSAVYLCASSLGVTYEQYFGPGTRLTVT.

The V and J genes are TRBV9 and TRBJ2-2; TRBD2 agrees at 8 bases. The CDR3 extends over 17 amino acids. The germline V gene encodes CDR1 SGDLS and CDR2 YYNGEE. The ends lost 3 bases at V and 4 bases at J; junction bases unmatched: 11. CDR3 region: CASSASVAGGITGELFF. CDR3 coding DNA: TGTGCCAGCAGCGCCTCAGTGGCGGGAGGTATCACCGGGGAGCTGTTTTTT.